This entry lists 23 T cell receptor beta chains sequenced from one sample in a study of identical twins. TCRdb re-derived calls from the 5' RACE reads in MiXCR, one entry per CDR3 protein. The sample consists of hundreds of thousands of distinct CDR3 sequences, about 8.3% of them appearing once. These data also featured in a second study, about yellow fever vaccine responses in identical twins.

What was sequenced was memory (CD45RO+) T cells sorted from blood. The receptors derive from a woman aged 18-29 years in good health.

This clonotype has only a few counts. The chain has TRBV20-1 and TRBJ2-7, with 10 bases lining up with TRBD2. Germline assignment: CDR1 DFQATT and CDR2 SNEGSKA (reference sequence). CDR3 length: 15 amino acids. Trimming cost V 0 bases and J 3 bases; bases outside gene matches: 5. CDR3 DNA sequence: TGCAGTGCTAGAGAGGGTAGCGGGGGGTACTACGAGCAGTACTTC. Encoded protein: CSAREGSGGYYEQYF.

At least ten counts were recorded for this clonotype. The gene calls are TRBV4-1 and TRBJ1-4, with TRBD1 as a possible D gene (5 bases). Germline V gene data show CDR1 as MGHRA and CDR2 as YSYEKL. The length of the CDR3 is 14 residues. The germline V and J ends were trimmed by 4 bases and 7 bases, with 13 bases remaining between them. DNA for the CDR3: TGCGCCAGCAGCCTCAGGTGGGGGGGTGAAAAACTGTTTTTT. This sequence encodes CASSLRWGGEKLFF.

This clonotype has at least ten counts. The chain uses TRBV7-9 and TRBJ2-2, with D hard to call. This CDR3 region has 15 residues. V lost 1 base and J lost 2, with 8 bases in between. The germline V gene encodes CDR1 SEHNR and CDR2 FQNEAQ (reference sequence). The CDR3 DNA is TGTGCCAGCAGCTTAGATTTCGGAAACACCGGGGAGCTGTTTTTT. This codes for CASSLDFGNTGELFF.

This clonotype has more than one count but fewer than ten. J is TRBJ2-7 and V is TRBV28; D not resolved. The CDR3 extends over 15 amino acids. Trimming left V 0 bases short and J 0 bases short, with 9 bases between. CDR1 and CDR2 (germline): MDHEN, SYDVKM. CDR3 in DNA: TGTGCCAGCAGTTTATGGCAGGACCACTCCTACGAGCAGTACTTC. Protein: CASSLWQDHSYEQYF.

This clonotype showed up many times. The chain uses TRBV3-1 and TRBJ1-2, with D possibly TRBD1 on 6 matching bases. The CDR3 runs 12 residues. Deletions cut 1 base from V and 10 bases from J, with 10 bases between. Germline V gene sequence: CDR1 LGHDT, CDR2 YNNKEL (reference sequence). The CDR3 region is CASSQGTAYYTF. CDR3 coding DNA: TGTGCCAGCAGCCAAGGGACAGCTTACTACACCTTC.

In this sample, this clonotype turned up a few times. V gene TRBV14 combines with J gene TRBJ1-6; D perhaps matches TRBD1 (5 bases). The V and J ends lost 3 bases and 5 bases respectively, with 14 bases between them. Germline-derived CDR1 and CDR2 are SGHDN and FVKESK. This CDR3 is 16 amino acids long. CDR3 residues: CASSHLTDSDNSPLHF. As DNA, the CDR3 is TGTGCCAGCAGCCACCTGACAGACAGCGATAATTCACCCCTCCACTTT.

The V call is TRBV28, the J call TRBJ2-7; 8 bases are a match to TRBD2. The CDR3 runs 16 residues. V dropped 4 bases and J dropped 1; count of bases not matched to a gene: 9. From germline, CDR1 is MDHEN and CDR2 SYDVKM. As DNA, the CDR3 is TGTGCCAGCAGTTCGGGGGGGGCAGGGAGTTCCTACGAGCAGTACTTC. This codes for CASSSGGAGSSYEQYF.

This clonotype was detected ten times or more. The J gene is TRBJ2-7, the V gene TRBV29-1; a possible D gene is TRBD2 (6 bases). V dropped 7 bases and J dropped 3 bases, with 16 bases sitting between them. This CDR3 is built from 13 residues. CDR1 is SQVTM, CDR2 ANQGSEA, per germline. In nucleotides, the CDR3 is TGCAGCGCCCGACCCAGCGGGCACTACGAGCAGTACTTC. As protein: CSARPSGHYEQYF.

The table lists this clonotype with many counts. The genes are TRBV20-1 and TRBJ1-1, with D uncertain. Germline assignment: CDR1 DFQATT and CDR2 SNEGSKA (reference sequence). The CDR3 spans 12 residues. V was trimmed by 0 bases and J by 6 bases, leaving 8 bases between them. The CDR3 sequence is CSARDVQSEAFF. The DNA for the CDR3 is TGCAGTGCTAGAGATGTCCAGTCTGAAGCTTTCTTT.

The chain carries TRBV5-1 and TRBJ1-1, with D unresolved. Trimming removed 0 bases from V and 1 base from J, with 10 bases in between. This CDR3 is 15 amino acids long. The V gene's germline CDR1 is SGHRS and CDR2 YFSETQ. In DNA, the CDR3 is TGCGCCAGCAGCTTGGATGGGCGGAAGAACACTGAAGCTTTCTTT. Its protein is CASSLDGRKNTEAFF.

This clonotype appeared many times. V usage is TRBV27 and J usage is TRBJ2-7; no clear D gene. This CDR3 region has 15 residues. V was clipped by 4 bases and J by 6 bases, with 19 bases between them. The V gene's germline CDR1 is MNHEY and CDR2 SMNVEV (reference sequence). Here the CDR3 reads CASSSRDLSPVEQYF. The CDR3 nucleotides are TGTGCCAGCAGTTCCCGTGACTTATCCCCTGTCGAGCAGTACTTC.

This clonotype has only a few counts. The chain couples TRBV5-4 to TRBJ2-1; 8 bases fit TRBD2. The CDR3 totals 15 residues. The J segment lost 7 bases and the V segment lost 1 base, leaving 7 bases of the junction unmatched. CDR1 and CDR2 (germline): SGHNT, YYREEE (reference sequence). The CDR3 loop reads CASSLRTSWGNEQFF. In DNA form, the CDR3 reads TGTGCCAGCAGCTTGCGGACTAGCTGGGGGAATGAGCAGTTCTTC.

This chain uses TRBV10-2 with TRBJ2-1; D gene ambiguous. With 8 bases removed from V and 4 bases from J, the gap between germline ends came to 9 bases. CDR3 length: 12 amino acids. Germline values: CDR1 WSHSY, CDR2 SAAADI. Here the CDR3 DNA reads TGCGCCAGCCTCGGGCTATACAATGAGCAGTTCTTC. It specifies CASLGLYNEQFF.

The table lists this clonotype with many counts. In nucleotides, the CDR3 is TGTGCCAGCAGCCCTTTACAAGAGACCCAGTACTTC. Translating it yields CASSPLQETQYF. The chain couples TRBV12-3 or TRBV12-4 to TRBJ2-5, with D unresolved. The CDR3 has 12 residues. V lost 6 bases to trimming and J lost 2 bases, with 7 bases between them.

This clonotype has ten or more counts. The gene calls are TRBV28 and TRBJ2-1; 11 nucleotides line up with TRBD2. V dropped 6 bases and J dropped 4; count of bases not matched to a gene: 8. This CDR3 contains 16 residues. Per the germline V gene, CDR1 is MDHEN and CDR2 is SYDVKM. Here the CDR3 DNA reads TGTGCCAGCAGACGCCAAGCTAGCGGGGGGTACAATGAGCAGTTCTTC. It is translated as CASRRQASGGYNEQFF.

This clonotype has ten or more counts. This chain links TRBV6-1 with TRBJ2-1; perhaps TRBD2 as D (6 bases). CDR1 and CDR2 (germline): MNHNS, SASEGT. Trimming left V 4 bases short and J 6 bases short, with 13 bases between. CDR3 length equals 14 residues. The CDR3 nucleotides are TGTGCCAGCAGTGGACCGGACTACTTCAATGAGCAGTTCTTC. It is translated as CASSGPDYFNEQFF.

In its sample, this clonotype was seen many times. This rearrangement joins TRBV7-9 to TRBJ2-3; 7 bases line up with TRBD2. J was trimmed by 4 bases and V by 8 bases; bases with no gene match: 12. Germline assignment: CDR1 SEHNR and CDR2 FQNEAQ (reference sequence). The CDR3 covers 15 residues. The CDR3 DNA reads TGTGCCAGCTGGGGGGGGGAGAACTACCCAGATACGCAGTATTTT. Translated: CASWGGENYPDTQYF.

Many counts were recorded for this clonotype. The V gene is TRBV7-9, the J gene TRBJ2-1, with a weak D call TRBD1 (5 bases). This CDR3 contains 15 residues. V was cut by 5 bases and J by 2 bases, with 13 bases left in between. Germline V gene sequence: CDR1 SEHNR, CDR2 FQNEAQ (reference sequence). The CDR3 spells CASSPQGPTYNEQFF. CDR3 coding DNA: TGTGCCAGCAGCCCGCAGGGTCCTACCTACAATGAGCAGTTCTTC.

The genes are TRBV27 and TRBJ2-7, with 11 bases lining up with TRBD1. CDR1 is MNHEY and CDR2 is SMNVEV in the germline V gene (reference sequence). Trimming at V came to 5 bases and at J to 3 bases, leaving 3 bases not matched to a gene. This CDR3 is 14 amino acids long. CDR3 region: CASSAGTGGYEQYF. CDR3 nucleotide sequence: TGTGCCAGCAGTGCCGGGACAGGGGGCTACGAGCAGTACTTC.

J is TRBJ1-2 and V is TRBV19; D gene ambiguous. The germline V and J ends were trimmed by 3 bases and 3 bases, with 8 bases remaining between them. The CDR3 has 13 residues. Germline CDR1 is LNHDA and CDR2 is SQIVND (reference sequence). The CDR3 loop is CASSISSHYGYTF. The CDR3 DNA follows: TGTGCCAGTAGTATCAGTTCCCACTATGGCTACACCTTC.

The table lists this clonotype with many counts. The chain uses TRBV2 and TRBJ1-4; D not resolved. The CDR3 loop spans 12 amino acids. CDR1 and CDR2 from the germline V gene are SNHLY and FYNNEI. Between the trimmed V and J ends, which lost 4 bases and 7 bases, there was a span of 7 bases. The CDR3 nucleotides are TGTGCCAGCAGTGGGGTGGGTGAAAAACTGTTTTTT. Translating it yields CASSGVGEKLFF.

This clonotype was seen more than once but under ten times. The chain is built from TRBV6-5 and TRBJ2-3, with 11 nucleotides matching TRBD2. CDR1 MNHEY and CDR2 SVGAGI come from the germline V gene. The CDR3 contains 17 residues. V trimming: 2 bases; J trimming: 4 bases; junction bases outside the gene matches: 8. In DNA, the CDR3 is TGTGCCAGCAGTTACCGTACTAGCGGGAGAAAATCAGATACGCAGTATTTT. Residues: CASSYRTSGRKSDTQYF.

This chain links TRBV10-3 with TRBJ2-5; D unresolved. The CDR3 totals 12 residues. CDR1 and CDR2 (germline): ENHRY, SYGVKD. Between the trimmed V and J ends, which lost 2 bases and 3 bases, there was a span of 4 bases. CDR3 region: CAISEGKETQYF. The CDR3 DNA sequence: TGTGCCATCAGTGAGGGAAAAGAGACCCAGTACTTC.